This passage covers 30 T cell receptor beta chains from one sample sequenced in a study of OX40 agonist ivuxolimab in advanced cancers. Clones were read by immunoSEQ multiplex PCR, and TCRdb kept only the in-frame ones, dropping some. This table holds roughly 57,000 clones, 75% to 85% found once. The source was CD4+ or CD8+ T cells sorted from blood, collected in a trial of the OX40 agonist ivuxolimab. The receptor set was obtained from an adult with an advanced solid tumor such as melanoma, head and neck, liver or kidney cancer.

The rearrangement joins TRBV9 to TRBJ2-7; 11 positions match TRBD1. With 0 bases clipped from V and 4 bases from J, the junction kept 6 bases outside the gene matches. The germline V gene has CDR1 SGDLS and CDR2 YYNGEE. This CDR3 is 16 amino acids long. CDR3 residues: CASSVGTGGSIYEQYF. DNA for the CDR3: TGTGCCAGCAGCGTAGGGACAGGGGGCTCTATTTACGAGCAGTACTTC.

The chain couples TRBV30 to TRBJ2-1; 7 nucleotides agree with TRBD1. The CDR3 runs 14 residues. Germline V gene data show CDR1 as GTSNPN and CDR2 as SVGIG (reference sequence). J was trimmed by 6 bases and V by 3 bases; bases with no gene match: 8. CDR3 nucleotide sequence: TGTGCCTGGAGGAGGAGACAGGGCTGCAATGAGCAGTTCTTC. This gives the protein CAWRRRQGCNEQFF.

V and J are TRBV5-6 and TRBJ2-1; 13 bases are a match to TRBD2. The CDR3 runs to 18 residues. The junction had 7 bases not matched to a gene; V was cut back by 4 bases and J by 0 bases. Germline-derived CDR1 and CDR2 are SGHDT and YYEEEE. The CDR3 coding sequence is TGTGCCAGCAGCCCAGGACTAGCGGGAGCCGTCTCCTACAATGAGCAGTTCTTC. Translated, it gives CASSPGLAGAVSYNEQFF.

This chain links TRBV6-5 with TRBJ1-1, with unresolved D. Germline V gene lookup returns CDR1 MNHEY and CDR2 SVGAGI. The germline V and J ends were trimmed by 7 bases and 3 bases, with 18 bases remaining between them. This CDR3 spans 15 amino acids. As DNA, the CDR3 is TGTGCCAGCACGGAAGGTTCGCCGGTGTACACTGAAGCTTTCTTT. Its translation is CASTEGSPVYTEAFF.

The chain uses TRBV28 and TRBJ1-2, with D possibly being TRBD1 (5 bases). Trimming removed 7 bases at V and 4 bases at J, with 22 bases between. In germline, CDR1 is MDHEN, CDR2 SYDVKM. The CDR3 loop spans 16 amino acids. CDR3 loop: CASTTRHQGVLYGYTF. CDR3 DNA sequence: TGTGCCAGCACAACACGACACCAGGGAGTACTCTATGGCTACACCTTC.

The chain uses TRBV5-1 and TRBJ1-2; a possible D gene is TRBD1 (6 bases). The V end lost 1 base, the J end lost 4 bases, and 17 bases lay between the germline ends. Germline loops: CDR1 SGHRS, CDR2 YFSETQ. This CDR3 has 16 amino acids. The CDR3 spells CASSLTGQSDSYGYTF. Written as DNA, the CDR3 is TGCGCCAGCAGCTTGACAGGACAGTCCGATTCCTATGGCTACACCTTC.

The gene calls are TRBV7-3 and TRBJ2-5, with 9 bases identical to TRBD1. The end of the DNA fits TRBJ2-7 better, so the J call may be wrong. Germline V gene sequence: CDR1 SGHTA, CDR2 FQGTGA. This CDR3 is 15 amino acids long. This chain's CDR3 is CASSLAGTGKYEQYF. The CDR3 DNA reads TGTGCCAGCAGCTTAGCCGGGACAGGGAAGTACGAGCAGTACTTC.

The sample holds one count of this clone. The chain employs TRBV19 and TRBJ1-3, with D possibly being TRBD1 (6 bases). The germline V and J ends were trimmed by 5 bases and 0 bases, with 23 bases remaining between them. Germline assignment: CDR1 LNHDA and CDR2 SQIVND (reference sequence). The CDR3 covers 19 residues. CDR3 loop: CASSLDRPRLGNSGNTIYF. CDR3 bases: TGTGCCAGTAGTCTTGACAGGCCACGCTTGGGTAACTCTGGAAACACCATATATTTT. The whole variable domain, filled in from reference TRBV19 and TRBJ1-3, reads DGGITQSPKYLFRKEGQNVTLSCEQNLNHDAMYWYRQDPGQGLRLIYYSQIVNDFQKGDIAEGYSVSREKKESFPLTVTSAQKNPTAFYLCASSLDRPRLGNSGNTIYFGEGSWLTVV.

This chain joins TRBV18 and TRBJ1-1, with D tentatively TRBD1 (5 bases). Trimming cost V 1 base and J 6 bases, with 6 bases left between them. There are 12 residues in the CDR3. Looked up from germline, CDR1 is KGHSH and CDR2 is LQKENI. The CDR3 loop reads CASSPRGAEAFF. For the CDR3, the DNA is TGTGCCAGCTCACCACGGGGGGCTGAAGCTTTCTTT.

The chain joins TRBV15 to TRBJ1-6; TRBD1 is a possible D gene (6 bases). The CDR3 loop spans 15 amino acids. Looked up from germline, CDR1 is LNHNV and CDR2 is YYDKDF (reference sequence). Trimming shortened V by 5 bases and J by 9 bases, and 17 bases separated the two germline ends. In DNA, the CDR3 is TGTGCCACCAGCGGTACCCGACAGGTATCTTCACCCCTCCACTTT. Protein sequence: CATSGTRQVSSPLHF. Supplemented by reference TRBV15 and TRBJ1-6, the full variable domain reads DAMVIQNPRYQVTQFGKPVTLSCSQTLNHNVMYWYQQKSSQAPKLLFHYYDKDFNNEADTPDNFQSRRPNTSFCFLDIRSPGLGDTAMYLCATSGTRQVSSPLHFGNGTRLTVT.

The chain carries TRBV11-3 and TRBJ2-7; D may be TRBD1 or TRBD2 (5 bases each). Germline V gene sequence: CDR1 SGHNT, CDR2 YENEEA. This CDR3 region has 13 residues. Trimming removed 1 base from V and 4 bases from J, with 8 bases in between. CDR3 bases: TGTGCCAGCAGCTTAGGTGAGGGGTACGAGCAGTACTTC. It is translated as CASSLGEGYEQYF.

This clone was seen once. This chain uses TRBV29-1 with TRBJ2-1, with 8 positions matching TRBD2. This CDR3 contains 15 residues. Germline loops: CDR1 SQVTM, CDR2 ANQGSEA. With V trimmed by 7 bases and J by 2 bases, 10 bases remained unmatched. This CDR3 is CSGVSGGATYNEQFF. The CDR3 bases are TGCAGCGGCGTTTCCGGGGGGGCCACCTACAATGAGCAGTTCTTC.

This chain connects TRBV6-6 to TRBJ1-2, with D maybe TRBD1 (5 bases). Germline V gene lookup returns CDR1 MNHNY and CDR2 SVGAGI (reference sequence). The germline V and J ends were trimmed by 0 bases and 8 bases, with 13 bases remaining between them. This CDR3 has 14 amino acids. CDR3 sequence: CASSYSGLHGGYTF. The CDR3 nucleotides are TGTGCCAGCAGTTACTCGGGACTCCACGGGGGCTACACCTTC.

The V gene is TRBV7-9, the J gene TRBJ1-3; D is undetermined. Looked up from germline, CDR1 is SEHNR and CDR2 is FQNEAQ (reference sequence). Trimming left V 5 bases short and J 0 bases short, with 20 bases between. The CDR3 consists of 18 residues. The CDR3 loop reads CASSPPWAIAHSGNTIYF. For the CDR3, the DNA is TGTGCCAGCAGCCCCCCCTGGGCCATCGCCCACTCTGGAAACACCATATATTTT. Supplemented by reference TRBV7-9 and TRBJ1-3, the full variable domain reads DTGVSQNPRHKITKRGQNVTFRCDPISEHNRLYWYRQTLGQGPEFLTYFQNEAQLEKSRLLSDRFSAERPKGSFSTLEIQRTEQGDSAMYLCASSPPWAIAHSGNTIYFGEGSWLTVV.

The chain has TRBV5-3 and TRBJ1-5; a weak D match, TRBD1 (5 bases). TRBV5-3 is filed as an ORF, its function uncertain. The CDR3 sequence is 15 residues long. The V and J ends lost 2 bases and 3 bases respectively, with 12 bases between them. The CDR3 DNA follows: TGTGCCAGAAGCTTCCTGACAGAGAACAATCAGCCCCAGCATTTT. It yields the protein CARSFLTENNQPQHF.

This CDR3 reads CASGQGRYGYTF. CDR3 in DNA: TGCGCCAGCGGACAGGGCCGATATGGCTACACCTTC. The V call is TRBV5-1, the J call TRBJ1-2; TRBD1 matches 8 bases. This CDR3 comprises 12 residues. Germline CDR1 is SGHRS and CDR2 is YFSETQ. The J segment lost 5 bases and the V segment lost 7 bases, leaving 4 bases of the junction unmatched.

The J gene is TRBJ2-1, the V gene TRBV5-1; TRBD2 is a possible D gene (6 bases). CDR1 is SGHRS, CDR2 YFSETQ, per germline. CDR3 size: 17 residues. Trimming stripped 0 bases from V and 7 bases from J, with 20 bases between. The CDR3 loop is CASSLDLTSRNRNEQFF. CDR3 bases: TGCGCCAGCAGCTTGGACCTAACTAGCCGGAACAGGAATGAGCAGTTCTTC.

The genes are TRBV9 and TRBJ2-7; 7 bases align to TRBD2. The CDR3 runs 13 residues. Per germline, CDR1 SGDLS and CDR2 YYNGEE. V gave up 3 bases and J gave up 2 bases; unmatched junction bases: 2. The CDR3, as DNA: TGTGCCAGCAGCGGAGGGACTACCTACGAGCAGTACTTC. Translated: CASSGGTTYEQYF.

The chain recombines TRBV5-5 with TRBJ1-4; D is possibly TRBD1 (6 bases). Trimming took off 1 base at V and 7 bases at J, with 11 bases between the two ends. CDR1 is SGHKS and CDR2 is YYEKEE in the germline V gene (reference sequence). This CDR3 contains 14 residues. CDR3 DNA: TGTGCCAGCAGCTTGCCCGGGACACCTGAAAAACTGTTTTTT. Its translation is CASSLPGTPEKLFF.

In DNA form, the CDR3 reads TGTGCCAGCAGCCAAGAGGGGGGGTTGGGAGAAAAACTGTTTTTT. It translates to CASSQEGGLGEKLFF. The chain employs TRBV4-2 and TRBJ1-4; tentative D call: TRBD1 (5 bases). The CDR3 totals 15 residues. V was shortened by 0 bases and J by 8 bases, with 13 bases between the two germline ends. CDR1 and CDR2 (germline): LGHNA, YNFKEQ.

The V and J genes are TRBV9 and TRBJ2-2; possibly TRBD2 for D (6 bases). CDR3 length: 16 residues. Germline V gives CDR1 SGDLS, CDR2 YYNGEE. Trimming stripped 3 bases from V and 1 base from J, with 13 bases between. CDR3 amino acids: CASSAARGWNTGELFF. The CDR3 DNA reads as TGTGCCAGCAGCGCGGCTCGGGGGTGGAACACCGGGGAGCTGTTTTTT. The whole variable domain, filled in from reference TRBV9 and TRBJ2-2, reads DSGVTQTPKHLITATGQRVTLRCSPRSGDLSVYWYQQSLDQGLQFLIQYYNGEERAKGNILERFSAQQFPDLHSELNLSSLELGDSALYFCASSAARGWNTGELFFGEGSRLTVL.

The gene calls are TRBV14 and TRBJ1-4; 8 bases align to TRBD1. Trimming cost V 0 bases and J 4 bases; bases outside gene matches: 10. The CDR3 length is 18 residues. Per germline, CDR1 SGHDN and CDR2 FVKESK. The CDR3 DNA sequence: TGTGCCAGCAGCCAAGAACCTCTTGACAGGGGATTTAATGAAAAACTGTTTTTT. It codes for CASSQEPLDRGFNEKLFF.

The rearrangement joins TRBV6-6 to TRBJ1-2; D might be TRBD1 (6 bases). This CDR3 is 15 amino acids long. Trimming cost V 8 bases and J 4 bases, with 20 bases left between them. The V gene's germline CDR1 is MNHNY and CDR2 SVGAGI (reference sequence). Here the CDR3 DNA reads TGTGCCAGCCGAGGGGGGGGCGCCCGGTTCTATGGCTACACCTTC. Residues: CASRGGGARFYGYTF.

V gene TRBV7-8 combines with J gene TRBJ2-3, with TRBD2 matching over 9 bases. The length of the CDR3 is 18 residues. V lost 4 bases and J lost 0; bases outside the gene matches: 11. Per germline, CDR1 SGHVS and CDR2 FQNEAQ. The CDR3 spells CASSYRTSGYRSTDTQYF. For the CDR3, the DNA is TGTGCCAGCAGCTACCGAACTAGCGGGTACCGTAGCACAGATACGCAGTATTTT. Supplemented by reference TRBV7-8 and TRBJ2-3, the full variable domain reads GAGVSQSPRYKVAKRGQDVALRCDPISGHVSLFWYQQALGQGPEFLTYFQNEAQLDKSGLPSDRFFAERPEGSVSTLKIQRTQQEDSAVYLCASSYRTSGYRSTDTQYFGPGTRLTVL.

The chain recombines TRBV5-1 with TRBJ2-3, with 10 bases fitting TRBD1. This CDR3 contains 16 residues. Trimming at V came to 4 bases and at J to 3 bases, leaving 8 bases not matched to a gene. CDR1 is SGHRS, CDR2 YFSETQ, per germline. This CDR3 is CASSPGGQGVTDTQYF. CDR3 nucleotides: TGCGCCAGCAGCCCAGGAGGACAGGGGGTAACAGATACGCAGTATTTT.

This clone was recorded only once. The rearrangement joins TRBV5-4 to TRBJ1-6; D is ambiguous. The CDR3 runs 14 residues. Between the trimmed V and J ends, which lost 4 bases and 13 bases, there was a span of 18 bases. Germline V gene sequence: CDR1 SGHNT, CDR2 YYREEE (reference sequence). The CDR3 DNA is TGTGCCAGCAGCGACGGGCTCATGGGATCTCCCCTCCACTTT. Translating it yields CASSDGLMGSPLHF.

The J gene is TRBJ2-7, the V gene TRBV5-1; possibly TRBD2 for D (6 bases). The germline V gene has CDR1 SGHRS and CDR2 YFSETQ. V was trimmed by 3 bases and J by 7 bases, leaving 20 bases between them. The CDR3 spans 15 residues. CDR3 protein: CASSSEGAGLREQYF. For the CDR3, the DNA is TGCGCCAGCAGCTCCGAAGGGGCGGGGCTGCGGGAGCAGTACTTC.

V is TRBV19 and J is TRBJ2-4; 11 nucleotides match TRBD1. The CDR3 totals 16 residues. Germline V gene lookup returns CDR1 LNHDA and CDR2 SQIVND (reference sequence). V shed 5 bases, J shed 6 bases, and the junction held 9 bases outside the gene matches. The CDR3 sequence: CASSPRTGGGRNIQYF. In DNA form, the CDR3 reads TGTGCCAGTAGTCCGCGGACAGGGGGCGGGAGAAACATTCAGTACTTC. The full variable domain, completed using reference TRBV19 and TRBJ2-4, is DGGITQSPKYLFRKEGQNVTLSCEQNLNHDAMYWYRQDPGQGLRLIYYSQIVNDFQKGDIAEGYSVSREKKESFPLTVTSAQKNPTAFYLCASSPRTGGGRNIQYFGAGTRLSVL.

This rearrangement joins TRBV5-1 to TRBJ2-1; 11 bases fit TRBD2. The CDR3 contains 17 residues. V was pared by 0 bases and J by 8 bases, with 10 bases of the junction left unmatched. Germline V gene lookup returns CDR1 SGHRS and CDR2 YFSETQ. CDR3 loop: CASSLVSQLAGGHEQFF. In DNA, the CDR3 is TGCGCCAGCAGCTTGGTTTCACAGCTAGCGGGGGGTCATGAGCAGTTCTTC.

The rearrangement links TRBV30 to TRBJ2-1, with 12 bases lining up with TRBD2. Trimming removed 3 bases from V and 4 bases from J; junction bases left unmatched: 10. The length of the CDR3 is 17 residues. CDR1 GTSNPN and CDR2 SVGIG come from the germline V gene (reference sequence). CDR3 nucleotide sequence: TGTGCCTGGAGCCCTAGGGTGACTAGCGGGGGATACAATGAGCAGTTCTTC. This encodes CAWSPRVTSGGYNEQFF.